These 27 T cell receptor beta chains originate from one sample sequenced in a study of blood T cells in healthy people across ages. A second PCR of 7 to 11 cycles used a sample-barcoded 5' primer and a J-beta primer mix. In TCRdb, the 5' RACE reads were re-called with MiXCR into one record per CDR3 protein. The table lists approximately 730,000 distinct CDR3 sequences, about 53% of them singletons, with 41% in the top ten. Sequences were obtained from blood. These receptors all stem from a man at least 80 years old in good health.

The V call is TRBV6-5, the J call TRBJ2-7, with a tentative D call TRBD1 (5 bases). Germline loops: CDR1 MNHEY, CDR2 SVGAGI. This CDR3 comprises 16 residues. V gave up 2 bases and J gave up 0 bases, with 14 bases separating them. The CDR3 is CASSYRLRGSSYEQYF. CDR3 in DNA: TGTGCCAGCAGTTACCGCCTAAGGGGATCCTCCTACGAGCAGTACTTC.

The chain carries TRBV5-6 and TRBJ1-2; D is undetermined. CDR1 is SGHDT, CDR2 YYEEEE, per germline. V was cut by 0 bases and J by 6 bases, with 9 bases left in between. This CDR3 is 13 amino acids long. For the CDR3, the DNA is TGTGCCAGCAGCTTGGGGACGCGGAATGGCTACACCTTC. Encoded protein: CASSLGTRNGYTF.

The table lists this clonotype with a few counts. V gene TRBV7-3 combines with J gene TRBJ2-6; no firm D call. Germline V lookup: CDR1 SGHTA, CDR2 FQGTGA. V was shortened by 2 bases and J by 4 bases, with 9 bases between the two germline ends. The CDR3 runs to 15 residues. The CDR3 DNA follows: TGTGCCAGCAGCTTATATAGGACGGGGGCCAACGTCCTGACTTTC. As protein: CASSLYRTGANVLTF.

V gene TRBV28 combines with J gene TRBJ2-3; 9 nucleotides align to TRBD2. Trimming at V came to 6 bases and at J to 1 base, leaving 8 bases not matched to a gene. There are 16 residues in the CDR3. Per the germline V gene, CDR1 is MDHEN and CDR2 is SYDVKM. The CDR3 reads CASSLIAGAGTDTQYF. As DNA, the CDR3 is TGTGCCAGCAGCCTCATAGCGGGAGCTGGCACAGATACGCAGTATTTT.

V usage is TRBV7-3 and J usage is TRBJ2-5; D possibly matches TRBD1 or TRBD2 (5 bases each). The germline V and J ends were trimmed by 5 bases and 5 bases, with 12 bases remaining between them. Germline-derived CDR1 and CDR2 are SGHTA and FQGTGA. The length of the CDR3 is 13 residues. The CDR3, as DNA: TGTGCCAGCAGCCCGTGGGGGTGGGAGACCCAGTACTTC. Its translation is CASSPWGWETQYF.

This sequence joins TRBV11-2 and TRBJ2-7, with 14 bases fitting TRBD2. V lost 1 base, J lost 6 bases, and 8 bases stayed unmatched. The germline gives CDR1 SGHAT, CDR2 FQNNGV. CDR3 length: 17 amino acids. The CDR3 protein is CASSLVGGTSGSGEQYF. The DNA of the CDR3 is TGTGCCAGCAGCTTAGTCGGGGGGACTAGCGGGAGTGGCGAGCAGTACTTC. The full variable domain, in which reference TRBV11-2 and TRBJ2-7 provide the parts outside the CDR3, is EAGVAQSPRYKIIEKRQSVAFWCNPISGHATLYWYQQILGQGPKLLIQFQNNGVVDDSQLPKDRFSAERLKGVDSTLKIQPAKLEDSAVYLCASSLVGGTSGSGEQYFGPGTRLTVT.

The J gene is TRBJ1-2, the V gene TRBV7-9, with a weak D call TRBD1 (6 bases). The germline V gene has CDR1 SEHNR and CDR2 FQNEAQ (reference sequence). The CDR3 is 16 amino acids. Deletions cut 4 bases from V and 4 bases from J, with 19 bases between. The CDR3 DNA reads as TGTGCCAGCAGCTCGGCCGGGGGCCAGCGGAGCTATGGCTACACCTTC. As protein: CASSSAGGQRSYGYTF.

J is TRBJ1-1 and V is TRBV28; D is uncertain. This CDR3 comprises 10 residues. Germline values: CDR1 MDHEN, CDR2 SYDVKM. Between the trimmed V and J ends, which lost 2 bases and 10 bases, there was a span of 5 bases. The CDR3 nucleotides read TGTGCCAGCAGTTTACATCCAGCTTTCTTT. Protein: CASSLHPAFF.

The chain combines TRBV9 with TRBJ1-4; D is ambiguous. The CDR3 totals 15 residues. V lost 0 bases, J lost 3 bases, and 9 bases lay in between. CDR1 is SGDLS, CDR2 YYNGEE, per germline. CDR3 sequence reads: CASSVGAGSNEKLFF. The CDR3 DNA sequence: TGTGCCAGCAGCGTAGGAGCGGGGTCTAATGAAAAACTGTTTTTT.

A few counts support this clonotype. The gene calls are TRBV29-1 and TRBJ1-1; D not certain. Trimming removed 5 bases from V and 7 bases from J, with 14 bases in between. Germline V CDR1 and CDR2: SQVTM, ANQGSEA. The CDR3 extends over 12 amino acids. CDR3 nucleotides: TGCAGCGTTCGGGCAGCGTCAAGTGAAGCTTTCTTT. Protein product: CSVRAASSEAFF.

CDR3: CASSDSNIQYF. For the CDR3, the DNA is TGCGCCAGCAGCGATTCGAACATTCAGTACTTC. The rearrangement links TRBV5-1 to TRBJ2-4, with D uncertain. Trimming took off 4 bases at V and 7 bases at J, with 6 bases between the two ends. The CDR3 totals 11 residues. Germline V gene lookup returns CDR1 SGHRS and CDR2 YFSETQ.

This chain's CDR3 is CASKPLAATDTQYF. DNA of the CDR3: TGTGCCAGCAAACCACTAGCGGCCACAGATACGCAGTATTTT. V gene TRBV2 combines with J gene TRBJ2-3; 8 bases agree with TRBD2. The trim removed 7 bases at V and 2 bases at J, leaving 5 bases unmatched. Germline V gene lookup returns CDR1 SNHLY and CDR2 FYNNEI. The CDR3 runs 14 residues.

Only a few counts were recorded for this clonotype. The chain carries TRBV20-1 and TRBJ2-7; either TRBD1 or TRBD2 may fit D (5 bases each). CDR3 size: 12 residues. Germline V lookup: CDR1 DFQATT, CDR2 SNEGSKA (reference sequence). Trimming took 6 bases from V and 4 from J, leaving 13 bases between them. Written as DNA, the CDR3 is TGCAGTGCCAGGGTGGGGGAGTACGAGCAGTACTTC. Protein sequence: CSARVGEYEQYF.

This chain joins TRBV29-1 and TRBJ2-3, with D possibly TRBD1 on 6 matching bases. This CDR3 contains 15 residues. Trimming cost V 5 bases and J 3 bases, with 18 bases left between them. In germline, CDR1 is SQVTM, CDR2 ANQGSEA. CDR3 protein: CSVSAPGVSTDTQYF. The CDR3 bases are TGCAGCGTTTCGGCCCCAGGGGTTAGTACAGATACGCAGTATTTT.

The genes are TRBV20-1 and TRBJ2-3, with a possible D match to TRBD1 (5 bases). V was trimmed by 0 bases and J by 14 bases, leaving 21 bases between them. Germline CDR1 DFQATT, CDR2 SNEGSKA (reference sequence). The CDR3 covers 14 residues. As DNA, the CDR3 is TGCAGTGCTAGAGATCAGGGTGGGGTCGGATACGCGTATTTT. It yields the protein CSARDQGGVGYAYF.

The rearrangement joins TRBV24-1 to TRBJ2-1; 8 nucleotides line up with TRBD2. J gave up 8 bases and V 1 base, and 9 bases lay outside the gene matches. Germline V gene lookup returns CDR1 KGHDR and CDR2 SFDVKD. The CDR3 is made up of 16 amino acids. CDR3 region: CATSDLLTSDLDEQFF. The CDR3 DNA is TGTGCCACCAGTGATTTACTGACTAGCGACTTGGATGAGCAGTTCTTC.

The chain combines TRBV20-1 with TRBJ2-3; D is unresolved. CDR1 and CDR2 (germline): DFQATT, SNEGSKA (reference sequence). Between the trimmed V and J ends, which lost 5 bases and 14 bases, there was a span of 23 bases. The CDR3 is 13 residues long. CDR3 amino acids: CSAGWRKNRYAYF. CDR3 nucleotide sequence: TGCAGTGCTGGGTGGCGGAAGAACAGATACGCGTATTTT.

Comments on this clonotype: This could be a read error, since a much larger clone is one nucleotide away. The chain combines TRBV20-1 with TRBJ2-1; 13 positions match TRBD2. Per germline, CDR1 DFQATT and CDR2 SNEGSKA (reference sequence). This CDR3 is 15 amino acids long. The CDR3 region has the DNA TGCAGTGCTAGGGCCCCGGGACTAGCGGGAAATGAGCAGCTCTTC. This translates into CSARAPGLAGNEQLF.

V gene TRBV5-4 combines with J gene TRBJ2-7; no reliable D call. Between the trimmed V and J ends, which lost 10 bases and 5 bases, there was a span of 16 bases. The CDR3 covers 12 residues. Germline lookup yields CDR1 SGHNT and CDR2 YYREEE (reference sequence). The CDR3 DNA is TGTGCCGTCAAATTGGCTGACCACGAGCAGTACTTC. Its translation: CAVKLADHEQYF. Full variable domain (remainder filled in from reference TRBV5-4 and TRBJ2-7): ETGVTQSPTHLIKTRGQQVTLRCSSQSGHNTVSWYQQALGQGPQFIFQYYREEENGRGNFPPRFSGLQFPNYSSELNVNALELDDSALYLCAVKLADHEQYFGPGTRLTVT.

The chain joins TRBV9 to TRBJ2-7; 8 positions match TRBD1. CDR1 is SGDLS, CDR2 YYNGEE, per germline. The CDR3 totals 15 residues. Trimming cost V 0 bases and J 4 bases; bases outside gene matches: 6. CDR3 protein: CASSVAGQGIYEQYF. For the CDR3, the DNA is TGTGCCAGCAGCGTAGCCGGACAGGGAATATACGAGCAGTACTTC.

This clonotype was recorded a few times. The chain combines TRBV5-5 with TRBJ2-7, with 9 bases lining up with TRBD1. The CDR3 is 15 amino acids. V dropped 4 bases and J dropped 2; count of bases not matched to a gene: 7. Germline loops: CDR1 SGHKS, CDR2 YYEKEE (reference sequence). The CDR3 DNA reads as TGTGCCAGCAGCCGCGACAGGGGGGGGACCTACGAGCAGTACTTC. Translated, it gives CASSRDRGGTYEQYF.

This clonotype turned up a few times. Here the CDR3 reads CSVEEGLVEQFF. The CDR3, as DNA: TGCAGCGTTGAAGAGGGACTAGTTGAGCAGTTCTTC. The rearrangement joins TRBV29-1 to TRBJ2-1, with 8 bases fitting TRBD2. The CDR3 runs 12 residues. V was clipped by 0 bases and J by 9 bases; unmatched bases: 1. CDR1 and CDR2 from the germline V gene are SQVTM and ANQGSEA.

This chain links TRBV7-2 with TRBJ1-4; D possibly corresponds to TRBD1 (5 bases). Germline CDR1 SGHTA, CDR2 FQGNSA. V was pared by 0 bases and J by 0 bases, with 17 bases between. CDR3 size: 19 residues. CDR3 protein: CASSLAIYAGLATNEKLFF. CDR3 nucleotides: TGTGCCAGCAGCTTAGCGATCTACGCGGGGCTCGCAACTAATGAAAAACTGTTTTTT.

This sequence joins TRBV6-6 and TRBJ2-5; the match to TRBD2 covers 13 bases. From germline, CDR1 is MNHNY and CDR2 SVGAGI (reference sequence). V gave up 5 bases and J gave up 4 bases; unmatched junction bases: 7. The length of the CDR3 is 16 residues. This CDR3 reads CASSPPGLAGLETQYF. The DNA of the CDR3 is TGTGCCAGCAGTCCCCCGGGACTAGCGGGATTAGAGACCCAGTACTTC.

The genes are TRBV28 and TRBJ2-2; TRBD1 aligns across 8 bases. This CDR3 has 16 amino acids. V gave up 3 bases and J gave up 6 bases; unmatched junction bases: 9. Germline CDR1 reads MDHEN; CDR2 reads SYDVKM. The CDR3, as DNA: TGTGCCAGCAGTTTCTGGGGCAGGGGGCGCCCCGGGGAGCTGTTTTTT. Residues: CASSFWGRGRPGELFF.

This chain joins TRBV19 and TRBJ2-5, with 10 bases aligning to TRBD2. CDR1 is LNHDA, CDR2 SQIVND, per germline (reference sequence). The CDR3 sequence is 15 residues long. After removal of 5 bases from V and 3 bases from J, the junction contained 6 bases not matched to a gene. DNA for the CDR3: TGTGCCAGTAGTTCACTAGCGGGAATCAAAGAGACCCAGTACTTC. Translating gives CASSSLAGIKETQYF.

This chain uses TRBV2 with TRBJ1-2; a possible D gene is TRBD1 (5 bases). The germline CDR1 and CDR2 sequences are SNHLY and FYNNEI. Trimming left V 6 bases short and J 2 bases short, with 10 bases between. The CDR3 consists of 13 residues. CDR3 bases: TGTGCCAGCAGCATAAGGGGCAACTATGGCTACACCTTC. Its translation is CASSIRGNYGYTF.